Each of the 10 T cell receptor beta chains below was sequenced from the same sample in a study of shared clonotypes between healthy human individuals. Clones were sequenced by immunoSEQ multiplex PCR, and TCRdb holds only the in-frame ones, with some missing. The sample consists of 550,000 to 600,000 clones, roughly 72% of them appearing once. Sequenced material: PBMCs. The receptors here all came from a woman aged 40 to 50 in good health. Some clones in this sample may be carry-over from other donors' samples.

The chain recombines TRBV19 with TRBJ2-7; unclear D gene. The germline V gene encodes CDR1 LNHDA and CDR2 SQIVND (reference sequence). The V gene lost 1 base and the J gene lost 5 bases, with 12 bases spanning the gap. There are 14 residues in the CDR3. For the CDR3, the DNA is TGTGCCAGTAGTATAGGGTACACGATCCACGAGCAGTACTTC. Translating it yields CASSIGYTIHEQYF.

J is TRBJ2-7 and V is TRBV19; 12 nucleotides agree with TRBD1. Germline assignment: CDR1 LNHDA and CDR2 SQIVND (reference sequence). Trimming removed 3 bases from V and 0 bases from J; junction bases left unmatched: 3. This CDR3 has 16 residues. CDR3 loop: CASSMGTGGSSYEQYF. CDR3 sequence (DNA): TGTGCCAGTAGTATGGGGACAGGGGGCAGCTCCTACGAGCAGTACTTC.

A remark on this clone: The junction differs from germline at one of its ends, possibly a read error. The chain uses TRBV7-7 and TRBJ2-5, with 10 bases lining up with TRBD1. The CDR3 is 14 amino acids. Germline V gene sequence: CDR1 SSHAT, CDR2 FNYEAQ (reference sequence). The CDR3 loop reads CASSSGTGVETQYF. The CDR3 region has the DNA TGTGCTAGCAGCTCGGGGACAGGGGTGGAGACCCAGTACTTC. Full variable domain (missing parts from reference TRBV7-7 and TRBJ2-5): GAGVSQSPRYKVTKRGQDVTLRCDPISSHATLYWYQQALGQGPEFLTYFNYEAQPDKSGLPSDRFSAERPEGSISTLTIQRTEQRDSAMYRCASSSGTGVETQYFGPGTRLLVL.

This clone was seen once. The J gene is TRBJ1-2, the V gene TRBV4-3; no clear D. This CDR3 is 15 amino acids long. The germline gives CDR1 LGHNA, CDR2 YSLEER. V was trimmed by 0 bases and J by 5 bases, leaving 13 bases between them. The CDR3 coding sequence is TGCGCCAGCAGCCAAGATTTCCAGTCGAGGTATGGCTACACCTTC. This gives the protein CASSQDFQSRYGYTF.

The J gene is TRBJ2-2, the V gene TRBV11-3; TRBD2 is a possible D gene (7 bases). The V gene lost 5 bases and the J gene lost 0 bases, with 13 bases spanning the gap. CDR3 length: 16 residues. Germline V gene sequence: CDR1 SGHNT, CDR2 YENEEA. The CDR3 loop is CASSPRGATNTGELFF. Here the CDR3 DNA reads TGTGCCAGCAGCCCACGGGGGGCGACGAACACCGGGGAGCTGTTTTTT.

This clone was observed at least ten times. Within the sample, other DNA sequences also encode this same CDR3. Here the CDR3 DNA reads TGTGCCAGCAGTAACCCGACAGGGGGCAGCTATGGCTACACCTTC. Protein sequence: CASSNPTGGSYGYTF. The chain links TRBV6-5 to TRBJ1-2, with 10 bases identical to TRBD1. V was clipped by 5 bases and J by 4 bases; unmatched bases: 7. This CDR3 is built from 15 residues. Germline V gene data show CDR1 as MNHEY and CDR2 as SVGAGI.

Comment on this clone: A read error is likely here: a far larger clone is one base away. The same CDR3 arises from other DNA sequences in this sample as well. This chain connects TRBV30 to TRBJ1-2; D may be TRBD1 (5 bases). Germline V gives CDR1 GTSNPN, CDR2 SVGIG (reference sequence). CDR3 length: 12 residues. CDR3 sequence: CAFARDSYGYTF. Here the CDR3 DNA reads TGTGCCTTTGCCCGGGACTCCTATGGCTACACTTTC.

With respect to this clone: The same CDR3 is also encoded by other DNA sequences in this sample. The CDR3 DNA sequence: TGCGCCAGCAGCTTGGAAGGGGTGGGCACAGATACGCAGTATTTT. Translated: CASSLEGVGTDTQYF. The J gene is TRBJ2-3, the V gene TRBV5-1, with D perhaps TRBD1 (5 bases). The CDR3 is 15 residues long. CDR1 and CDR2 from the germline V gene are SGHRS and YFSETQ. The V end was cut by 0 bases, the J end by 1 base, with 9 bases between.

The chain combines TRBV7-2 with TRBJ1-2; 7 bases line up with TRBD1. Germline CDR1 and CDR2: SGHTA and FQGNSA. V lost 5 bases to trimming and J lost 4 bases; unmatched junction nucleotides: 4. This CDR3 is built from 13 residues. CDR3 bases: TGTGCCAGCAGCAGGGACAGACTCTATGGCTACACCTTC. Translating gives CASSRDRLYGYTF.

CDR3 protein: CASRATPDRIYEQYF. In DNA form, the CDR3 reads TGTGCCAGCAGAGCAACCCCGGACCGCATCTACGAGCAGTACTTC. J is TRBJ2-7 and V is TRBV6-5, with no clear D. V shed 6 bases and J shed 3 bases, with 18 bases lying between them. Germline values: CDR1 MNHEY, CDR2 SVGAGI. The CDR3 has 15 residues.